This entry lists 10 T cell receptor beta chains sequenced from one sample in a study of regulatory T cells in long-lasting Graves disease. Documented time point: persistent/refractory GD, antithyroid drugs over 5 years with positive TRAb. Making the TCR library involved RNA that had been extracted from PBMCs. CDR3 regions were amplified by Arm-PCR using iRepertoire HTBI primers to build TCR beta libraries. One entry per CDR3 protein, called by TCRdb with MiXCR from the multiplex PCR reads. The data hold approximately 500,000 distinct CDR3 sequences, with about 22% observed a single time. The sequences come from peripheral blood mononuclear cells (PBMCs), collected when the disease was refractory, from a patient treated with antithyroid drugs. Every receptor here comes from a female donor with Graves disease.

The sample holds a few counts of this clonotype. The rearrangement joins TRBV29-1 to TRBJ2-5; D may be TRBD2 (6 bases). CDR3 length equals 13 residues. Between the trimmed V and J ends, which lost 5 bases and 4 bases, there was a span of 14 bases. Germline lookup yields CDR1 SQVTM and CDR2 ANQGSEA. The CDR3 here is CSVPARRVETQYF. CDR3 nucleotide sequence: TGCAGCGTTCCCGCCCGGAGGGTAGAGACCCAGTACTTC.

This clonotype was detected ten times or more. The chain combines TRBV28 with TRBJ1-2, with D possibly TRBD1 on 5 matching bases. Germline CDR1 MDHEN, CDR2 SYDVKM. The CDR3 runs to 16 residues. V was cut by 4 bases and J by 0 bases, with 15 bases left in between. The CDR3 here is CASSSSGWGTNYGYTF. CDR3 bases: TGTGCCAGCAGTTCCTCCGGGTGGGGGACTAACTATGGCTACACCTTC.

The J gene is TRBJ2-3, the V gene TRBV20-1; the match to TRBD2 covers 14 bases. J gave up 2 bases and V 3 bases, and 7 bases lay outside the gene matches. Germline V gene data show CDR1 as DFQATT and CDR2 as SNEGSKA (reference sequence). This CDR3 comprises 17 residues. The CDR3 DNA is TGCAGTGCTAGGGCGACTAGCGGGGGGGCTTCCACAGATACGCAGTATTTT. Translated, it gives CSARATSGGASTDTQYF.

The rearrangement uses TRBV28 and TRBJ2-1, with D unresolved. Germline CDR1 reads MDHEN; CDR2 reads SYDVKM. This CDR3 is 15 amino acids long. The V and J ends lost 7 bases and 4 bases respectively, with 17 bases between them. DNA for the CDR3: TGTGCCAGCACCTTGGAAACTCCATATTACAATGAGCAGTTCTTC. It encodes CASTLETPYYNEQFF.

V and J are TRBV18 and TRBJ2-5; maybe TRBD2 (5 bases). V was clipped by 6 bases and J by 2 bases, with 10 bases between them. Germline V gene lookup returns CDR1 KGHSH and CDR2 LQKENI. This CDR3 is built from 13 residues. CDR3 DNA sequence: TGTGCCAGCTCTTCGGGGAAACAAGAGACCCAGTACTTC. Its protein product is CASSSGKQETQYF.

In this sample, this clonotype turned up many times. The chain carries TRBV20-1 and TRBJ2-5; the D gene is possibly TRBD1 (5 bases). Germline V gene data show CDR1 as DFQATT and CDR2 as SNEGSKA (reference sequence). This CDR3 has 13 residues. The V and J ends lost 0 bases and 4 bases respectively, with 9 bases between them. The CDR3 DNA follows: TGCAGTGCTAGAGACCAGGGTAGAGAGACCCAGTACTTC. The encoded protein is CSARDQGRETQYF.

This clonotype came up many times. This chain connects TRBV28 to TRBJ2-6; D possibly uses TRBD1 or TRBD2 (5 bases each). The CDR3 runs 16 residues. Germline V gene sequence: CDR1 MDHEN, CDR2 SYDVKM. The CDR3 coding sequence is TGTAGCCTCCCCGGGACGGTCCACTCTGGGGCCAACGTCCTGACTTTC. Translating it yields CSLPGTVHSGANVLTF.

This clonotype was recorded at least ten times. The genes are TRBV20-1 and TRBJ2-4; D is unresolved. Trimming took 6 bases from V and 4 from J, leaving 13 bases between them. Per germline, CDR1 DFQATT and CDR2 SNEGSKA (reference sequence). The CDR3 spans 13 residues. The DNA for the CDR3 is TGCAGTGCACCGACCGGGTCGAAAAACATTCAGTACTTC. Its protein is CSAPTGSKNIQYF.

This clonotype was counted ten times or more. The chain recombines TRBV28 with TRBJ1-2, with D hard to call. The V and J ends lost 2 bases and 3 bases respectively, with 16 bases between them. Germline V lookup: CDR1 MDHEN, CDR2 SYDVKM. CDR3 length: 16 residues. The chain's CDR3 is CASSLNAPGKYYGYTF. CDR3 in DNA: TGTGCCAGCAGTTTAAACGCTCCGGGGAAATACTATGGCTACACCTTC.

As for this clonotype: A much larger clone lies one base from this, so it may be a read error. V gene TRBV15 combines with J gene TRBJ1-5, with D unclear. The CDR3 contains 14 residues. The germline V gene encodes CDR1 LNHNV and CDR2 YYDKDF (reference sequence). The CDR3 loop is CATSGLVSNRPQHF. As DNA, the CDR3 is TGTGCCACGTCCGGACTAGTTAGCAATCGGCCCCAGCATTTT.